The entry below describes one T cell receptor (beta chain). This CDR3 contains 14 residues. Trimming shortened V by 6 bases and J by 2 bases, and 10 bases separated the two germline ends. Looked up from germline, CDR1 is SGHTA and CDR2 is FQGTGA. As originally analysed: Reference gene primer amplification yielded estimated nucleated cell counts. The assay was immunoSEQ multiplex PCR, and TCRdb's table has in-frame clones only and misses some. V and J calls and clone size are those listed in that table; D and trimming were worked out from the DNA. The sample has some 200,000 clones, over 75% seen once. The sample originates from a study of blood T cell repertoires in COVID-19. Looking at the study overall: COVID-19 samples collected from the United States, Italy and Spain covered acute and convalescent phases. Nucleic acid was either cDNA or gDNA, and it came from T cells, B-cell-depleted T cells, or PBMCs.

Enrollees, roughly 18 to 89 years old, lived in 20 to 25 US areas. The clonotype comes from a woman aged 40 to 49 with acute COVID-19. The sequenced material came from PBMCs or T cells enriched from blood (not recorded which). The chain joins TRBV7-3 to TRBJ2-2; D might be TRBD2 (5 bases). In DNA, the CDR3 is TGTGCCAGCAGGGACTTATTAAACACCGGGGAGCTGTTTTTT. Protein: CASRDLLNTGELFF.